What follows is one TCR beta chain and its context. Its antigen is currently unknown. Time point in this sample: blood 4 weeks post-SBRT, at nephrectomy. Treatment denoted: 15 Gy SBRT to primary tumor, nephrectomy 4 weeks later. Nephrectomy followed 15 Gy stereotactic body radiation by 4 weeks. After SBRT, blood was collected at 2 and 4 weeks, plus baseline. Clear cell pathology was present in this patient's renal cell carcinoma. Assay used: immunoSEQ multiplex PCR; TCRdb lists only in-frame clones, some missing. The table has about 64,000 clones, roughly 80% seen once. The data are from a study of radiation and T cells in renal cell carcinoma. Study observations and caveats: In blood, top tumor clones expanded by 2 weeks, shrinking by 4.

This clonotype was sampled from a man aged 55 to 70 with renal cell carcinoma. Material: blood, obtained from a patient whose treatment included radiotherapy and nephrectomy.

The CDR3: CAWAHPGGWEKLFF. Here the CDR3 DNA reads TGTGCCTGGGCCCACCCAGGGGGCTGGGAAAAACTGTTTTTT. J is TRBJ1-4 and V is TRBV30; 8 nucleotides agree with TRBD1. This CDR3 is 14 amino acids long. Germline CDR1 and CDR2: GTSNPN and SVGIG (reference sequence). Trimming took 5 bases from V and 8 from J; bases not matched to a gene: 10.